Listed below are T cell receptor beta chains from one sample, sequenced in a study of shared clonotypes between healthy human individuals. Sequencing used immunoSEQ multiplex PCR; TCRdb keeps in-frame clones, though not all of them. The top ten clones hold more than 1.5% of a sample with around 1.9 million clones, more than 85% of them seen once. Sample: naive CD8+ T cells from PBMCs. These receptors all come from a man in his late teens or twenties in good health. Some clones in this sample may be carry-over from other donors' samples. Both conserved end residues are part of each CDR3. The D gene is left open where the match is weak. Size is omitted from some rows. Given values are once, few, many or a class for expanded clones.

.	TRBV5-5	TRBD1	TRBJ2-1	CASSLSALSGQLNNEQFF	TGTGCCAGCAGCTTGTCCGCCCTCTCGGGACAGCTGAACAATGAGCAGTTCTTC
.	TRBV2	TRBD1	TRBJ1-1	CASSDLDRAWMTEAFF	TGTGCCAGCAGTGACCTGGACAGGGCATGGATGACTGAAGCTTTCTTT
.	TRBV6-1	.	TRBJ2-7	CASSEARRLSYEQYF	TGTGCCAGCAGTGAAGCCCGGCGCCTCTCCTACGAGCAGTACTTC
.	TRBV7-9	TRBD1	TRBJ2-5	CASSAGTGDSETQYF	TGTGCCAGCAGCGCCGGGACAGGGGATTCAGAGACCCAGTACTTC
.	TRBV28	.	TRBJ1-2	CASSAAGGSGYGYTF	TGTGCCAGCAGTGCCGCGGGGGGCAGTGGCTATGGCTACACCTTC
.	TRBV19	TRBD1	TRBJ1-4	CASSIRDRRAKLFF	TGTGCCAGTAGTATAAGGGACAGGAGAGCAAAACTGTTTTTT
.	TRBV9	.	TRBJ2-2	CASSASGAGELFF	TGTGCCAGCAGCGCCTCCGGAGCCGGGGAGCTGTTTTTT
once	TRBV27	TRBD2	TRBJ2-5	CASSPSHVSAGVETQYF	TGTGCCAGCAGTCCTTCCCACGTGAGTGCGGGAGTGGAGACCCAGTACTTC
.	TRBV7-8	.	TRBJ2-1	CASSSRESSYNEQFF	TGTGCCAGCAGCTCCCGGGAGAGCTCCTACAATGAGCAGTTCTTC
.	TRBV15	TRBD2	TRBJ2-3	CATSNPHWGEGHRTTDTQYF	TGTGCCACCAGCAACCCTCACTGGGGGGAGGGCCACCGCACCACAGATACGCAGTATTTT
.	TRBV7-9	TRBD2	TRBJ2-4	CASSLAVAGGPGAKNIQYF	TGTGCCAGCAGCTTAGCGGTAGCGGGAGGGCCAGGAGCCAAAAACATTCAGTACTTC
.	TRBV5-1	TRBD2	TRBJ2-7	CASSSGGVNEQYF	TGCGCCAGCAGCTCCGGGGGGGTAAACGAGCAGTACTTC
.	TRBV9	.	TRBJ1-1	CASSKSGDTEAFF	TGTGCCAGCAGCAAATCAGGCGACACTGAAGCTTTCTTT
.	TRBV5-1	.	TRBJ1-1	CASSPHNRERMNTEAFF	TGCGCCAGCAGCCCCCACAACAGGGAACGCATGAACACTGAAGCTTTCTTT
.	TRBV28	.	TRBJ1-5	CASSPPETYNSNQPQHF	TGTGCCAGCAGTCCACCCGAGACGTACAATAGCAATCAGCCCCAGCATTTT
.	TRBV28	.	TRBJ2-5	CASSLGFQETQYF	TGTGCCAGCAGTTTGGGGTTCCAAGAGACCCAGTACTTC
.	TRBV9	.	TRBJ2-5	CASSSTDETQYF	TGTGCCAGCAGCTCCACAGACGAGACCCAGTACTTC
.	TRBV19	.	TRBJ2-1	CASSIGDGAEQFF	TGTGCCAGTAGTATAGGGGACGGTGCTGAGCAGTTCTTC
.	TRBV18	TRBD1	TRBJ1-1	CASSLTGMNTEAFF	TGTGCCAGCTCCCTGACAGGGATGAACACTGAAGCTTTCTTT
.	TRBV10-3	TRBD1	TRBJ2-6	CAISTGTGVFGANVLTF	TGTGCCATCAGTACCGGGACAGGGGTATTTGGGGCCAACGTCCTGACTTTC
.	TRBV4-3	.	TRBJ2-7	CASSQDRTSSYEQYF	TGCGCCAGCAGCCAAGATAGGACCAGCTCCTACGAGCAGTACTTC
.	TRBV5-5	.	TRBJ2-7	CASSLGQVLPYEQYF	TGTGCCAGCAGCTTGGGGCAGGTTTTACCCTACGAGCAGTACTTC
.	TRBV19	.	TRBJ1-5	CATDHGSNQPQHF	TGTGCCACTGACCATGGTAGCAATCAGCCCCAGCATTTT
.	TRBV2	TRBD1	TRBJ2-7	CASSAPGQAYEQYF	TGTGCCAGCAGTGCCCCGGGACAGGCATACGAGCAGTACTTC
.	TRBV7-9	TRBD2	TRBJ2-1	CASSLAGLVGEQFF	TGTGCCAGCAGCTTAGCTGGACTAGTTGGTGAGCAGTTCTTC
once	TRBV9	TRBD2	TRBJ2-3	CASSLSLAGRADTQYF	TGTGCCAGCAGCCTTTCACTAGCGGGAAGGGCAGATACGCAGTATTTT
once	TRBV13	TRBD2	TRBJ2-3	CASAVLAGNWVARTDTQYF	TGTGCCAGCGCGGTGCTAGCGGGAAATTGGGTGGCCCGCACAGATACGCAGTATTTT
.	TRBV11-2	.	TRBJ1-2	CASSSRRLLDYGYTF	TGTGCCAGCAGCTCACGACGGCTGCTGGACTATGGCTACACCTTC
.	TRBV19	TRBD2	TRBJ2-1	CASTLAGGGSYNEQFF	TGTGCCAGTACCCTAGCGGGAGGCGGCTCCTACAATGAGCAGTTCTTC
.	TRBV27	.	TRBJ1-1	CASSIRGPSNTEAFF	TGTGCCAGCAGTATACGGGGACCCTCGAACACTGAAGCTTTCTTT
.	TRBV5-5	TRBD2	TRBJ2-7	CASSPGLAVEQYF	TGTGCCAGCAGCCCGGGACTAGCTGTCGAGCAGTACTTC
.	TRBV27	TRBD1	TRBJ1-5	CASRPATGTYSNQPQHF	TGTGCCAGCAGACCAGCGACAGGGACATATAGCAATCAGCCCCAGCATTTT
.	TRBV6-1	.	TRBJ2-2	CASSEAITGELFF	TGTGCCAGCAGTGAAGCCATCACCGGGGAGCTGTTTTTT
.	TRBV4-1	.	TRBJ1-2	CASSHRGSGEGYTF	TGCGCCAGCAGCCACAGAGGGTCGGGGGAAGGCTACACCTTC
.	TRBV11-2	.	TRBJ2-7	CASRPGLYLSYEQYF	TGTGCCAGCAGACCGGGACTTTACCTTTCCTACGAGCAGTACTTC
.	TRBV7-3	.	TRBJ2-5	CASSLYRGFGETQYF	TGTGCCAGCAGCTTATATAGAGGGTTTGGGGAGACCCAGTACTTC
.	TRBV4-3	.	TRBJ2-6	CASSQDRSGANVLTF	TGCGCCAGCAGCCAAGATCGCTCTGGGGCCAACGTCCTGACTTTC
.	TRBV7-9	TRBD1	TRBJ2-1	CASRFNPPGGSYNEQFF	TGTGCCAGCAGGTTCAACCCCCCAGGGGGCTCCTACAATGAGCAGTTCTTC
few	TRBV7-9	TRBD1	TRBJ1-1	CASSWGQELNTEAFF	TGTGCCAGCAGCTGGGGACAGGAGCTGAACACTGAAGCTTTCTTT